One and the same sample provided the 23 T cell receptor beta chains below, sequenced in a study of CD8+ T cells in alopecia areata. RNA extraction and reverse transcription yielded cDNA as sequencing template. TCRdb's table, derived via immunoSEQ multiplex PCR, lists solely in-frame clones and lacks some. The data show around 250,000 clones, with 65% to 70% seen just once and 0.95% to 1.5% held by the top ten. The sample was CD4+ T cells sorted from blood, taken at week 0. All receptors come from a human donor with alopecia areata.

The rearrangement links TRBV9 to TRBJ1-5, with D unclear. Germline assignment: CDR1 SGDLS and CDR2 YYNGEE. CDR3 length: 14 amino acids. V gave up 0 bases and J gave up 6 bases, with 10 bases separating them. CDR3 nucleotide sequence: TGTGCCAGCAGCGTAGGGGCAGTGAGTCAGCCCCAGCATTTT. Translation gives CASSVGAVSQPQHF.

The chain links TRBV30 to TRBJ2-3; D not certain. Trimming pared 0 bases from V and 5 bases from J, leaving 15 bases between. The length of the CDR3 is 15 residues. Germline-derived CDR1 and CDR2 are GTSNPN and SVGIG (reference sequence). CDR3 sequence: CAWSVGTAVVDTQYF. The CDR3, as DNA: TGTGCCTGGAGTGTGGGTACCGCAGTGGTAGATACGCAGTATTTT.

The chain couples TRBV30 to TRBJ1-2, with D possibly TRBD1 on 6 matching bases. The CDR3 is 15 residues long. V was cut by 1 base and J by 0 bases, with 12 bases left in between. Germline loops: CDR1 GTSNPN, CDR2 SVGIG (reference sequence). The CDR3 reads CAWSANRVANYGYTF. CDR3 bases: TGTGCCTGGAGTGCGAACAGGGTAGCTAACTATGGCTACACCTTC.

A remark on this clone: This CDR3 is also generated by other DNA sequences in the sample. This chain joins TRBV18 and TRBJ2-5; the D gene is possibly TRBD2 (6 bases). V gave up 3 bases and J gave up 4 bases, with 9 bases separating them. CDR1 is KGHSH, CDR2 LQKENI, per germline. This CDR3 contains 13 residues. Written as DNA, the CDR3 is TGTGCCAGCTCACCCAACGGGAGAGAGACCCAGTACTTC. This codes for CASSPNGRETQYF.

The chain uses TRBV6-5 and TRBJ2-3; D unresolved. Trimming took 2 bases from V and 5 from J, leaving 8 bases between them. Germline CDR1 and CDR2: MNHEY and SVGAGI. The CDR3 runs to 13 residues. CDR3 sequence reads: CASSYLRGDTQYF. The CDR3 DNA is TGTGCCAGCAGTTACCTACGAGGAGATACGCAGTATTTT.

This clone was detected only a few times. V and J are TRBV30 and TRBJ1-2; 9 nucleotides line up with TRBD1. The germline CDR1 and CDR2 sequences are GTSNPN and SVGIG (reference sequence). The V segment lost 1 base and the J segment 4 bases; nucleotides outside the gene matches: 7. This CDR3 has 15 residues. The CDR3 spells CAWSAYRGLLYGYTF. DNA for the CDR3: TGTGCCTGGAGTGCATACAGGGGGCTTCTCTATGGCTACACCTTC.

The V call is TRBV9, the J call TRBJ1-1; the D gene is possibly TRBD1 (5 bases). Trimming removed 5 bases at V and 1 base at J, with 9 bases between. CDR3 length: 13 residues. The germline V gene has CDR1 SGDLS and CDR2 YYNGEE. CDR3 bases: TGTGCCAGCAGTCCGACAGCGAACACTGAAGCTTTCTTT. This translates into CASSPTANTEAFF.

The chain recombines TRBV27 with TRBJ1-2, with 7 bases that match TRBD1. The CDR3 runs 16 residues. Per the germline V gene, CDR1 is MNHEY and CDR2 is SMNVEV (reference sequence). Germline trimming cut 0 bases from V and 5 bases from J; bases unmatched to any gene: 9. The CDR3 loop reads CASSLSTGLQQYGYTF. Written as DNA, the CDR3 is TGTGCCAGCAGTTTATCGACAGGGTTGCAGCAGTATGGCTACACCTTC.

The chain is built from TRBV5-6 and TRBJ2-1, with D possibly matching TRBD2 (7 bases). The germline V and J ends were trimmed by 4 bases and 9 bases, with 23 bases remaining between them. The germline V gene has CDR1 SGHDT and CDR2 YYEEEE. CDR3 length: 16 amino acids. CDR3 nucleotide sequence: TGTGCCAGCAGCCCAAGGGGGGGGCTTTGGGCTGGTGAGCAGTTCTTC. This gives the protein CASSPRGGLWAGEQFF.

The sample holds a few counts of this clone. The chain recombines TRBV6-1 with TRBJ2-5; 11 nucleotides match TRBD2. The ends lost 5 bases at V and 6 bases at J; junction bases unmatched: 8. This CDR3 spans 15 amino acids. CDR1 MNHNS and CDR2 SASEGT come from the germline V gene. CDR3 residues: CASSPELAGDKTQYF. The CDR3 bases are TGTGCCAGCAGTCCGGAACTAGCGGGGGATAAGACCCAGTACTTC.

Turning to this clone: Other nucleotide sequences from this sample produce the same CDR3. V gene TRBV5-1 combines with J gene TRBJ2-5; TRBD2 matches 13 bases. Trimming removed 0 bases from V and 1 base from J; junction bases left unmatched: 3. This CDR3 contains 17 residues. Per the germline V gene, CDR1 is SGHRS and CDR2 is YFSETQ. CDR3 DNA: TGCGCCAGCAGCTTGGGACTAGCGGGGGGCCTCCAAGAGACCCAGTACTTC. Translation: CASSLGLAGGLQETQYF.

The chain links TRBV5-6 to TRBJ1-1, with D possibly matching TRBD1 (5 bases). Germline CDR1 SGHDT, CDR2 YYEEEE. The CDR3 runs 14 residues. V was shortened by 4 bases and J by 4 bases, with 14 bases between the two germline ends. The CDR3 loop is CASSRGGVSTEAFF. Here the CDR3 DNA reads TGTGCCAGCAGCCGTGGGGGAGTGAGCACTGAAGCTTTCTTT.

The J gene is TRBJ2-1, the V gene TRBV5-4, with D uncertain. Trimming took off 1 base at V and 10 bases at J, with 18 bases between the two ends. This CDR3 spans 15 amino acids. Germline values: CDR1 SGHNT, CDR2 YYREEE (reference sequence). The CDR3 loop reads CASSLRRVLLREQFF. The CDR3 nucleotides read TGTGCCAGCAGCTTGCGGCGTGTCCTATTAAGGGAGCAGTTCTTC.

The genes are TRBV30 and TRBJ1-4, with 7 bases that match TRBD1. This CDR3 contains 14 residues. Trimming at V came to 2 bases and at J to 8 bases, leaving 8 bases not matched to a gene. From germline, CDR1 is GTSNPN and CDR2 SVGIG (reference sequence). The CDR3 protein is CAWSPYRGGEKLFF. The DNA for the CDR3 is TGTGCCTGGAGTCCATACAGGGGAGGGGAAAAACTGTTTTTT.

The chain combines TRBV5-1 with TRBJ2-6; D possibly corresponds to TRBD2 (5 bases). The germline gives CDR1 SGHRS, CDR2 YFSETQ. V lost 4 bases to trimming and J lost 0 bases, with 8 bases between them. The CDR3 runs 15 residues. The CDR3 sequence: CASSPGGSGANVLTF. CDR3 bases: TGCGCCAGCAGCCCCGGAGGCTCTGGGGCCAACGTCCTGACTTTC.

This clone was counted a few times. The chain recombines TRBV29-1 with TRBJ1-2; 8 nucleotides line up with TRBD1. V was clipped by 4 bases and J by 8 bases; unmatched bases: 18. This CDR3 is 16 amino acids long. Per germline, CDR1 SQVTM and CDR2 ANQGSEA. In DNA form, the CDR3 reads TGCAGCGTTGTCAAGACAGGGGACATCCTATACCCCGGCTACACCTTC. Amino acids: CSVVKTGDILYPGYTF.

The chain carries TRBV4-1 and TRBJ2-1; no definite D call. The CDR3 sequence is 16 residues long. Germline V CDR1 and CDR2: MGHRA, YSYEKL. V was trimmed by 2 bases and J by 0 bases, leaving 11 bases between them. In nucleotides, the CDR3 is TGCGCCAGCAGCCAACTCGCGGCGAGCTCCTACAATGAGCAGTTCTTC. Protein sequence: CASSQLAASSYNEQFF.

To note about this clone: At the DNA level, this CDR3 is encoded by other sequences in the same sample as well. The J gene is TRBJ2-2, the V gene TRBV5-1; D is unclear. Germline V gives CDR1 SGHRS, CDR2 YFSETQ. The CDR3 is 14 residues long. V shed 2 bases and J shed 1 base, with 6 bases lying between them. CDR3 region: CASSLGQNTGELFF. CDR3 nucleotides: TGCGCCAGCAGCTTAGGGCAGAACACCGGGGAGCTGTTTTTT.

The gene calls are TRBV29-1 and TRBJ1-1, with 7 nucleotides matching TRBD1. Per germline, CDR1 SQVTM and CDR2 ANQGSEA. V shed 6 bases, J shed 1 base, and the junction held 14 bases outside the gene matches. The length of the CDR3 is 16 residues. CDR3 sequence reads: CSVLLLHRGGNTEAFF. CDR3 nucleotides: TGCAGCGTATTACTCCTCCACAGGGGCGGGAACACTGAAGCTTTCTTT.

The chain employs TRBV13 and TRBJ2-1; D is unresolved. CDR3 size: 16 residues. The V and J ends lost 0 bases and 2 bases respectively, with 11 bases between them. CDR1 and CDR2 from the germline V gene are PRHDT and FYEKMQ (reference sequence). The CDR3 protein is CASSLGNGRAYNEQFF. The CDR3 region has the DNA TGTGCCAGCAGCTTAGGGAACGGCCGGGCCTACAATGAGCAGTTCTTC.

The chain uses TRBV7-2 and TRBJ1-3; D perhaps matches TRBD1 (6 bases). Germline CDR1 and CDR2: SGHTA and FQGNSA. The ends were cut back, 5 bases at V and 0 bases at J, with 11 bases in the middle. The CDR3 runs 15 residues. CDR3 protein: CASSEDSSSGNTIYF. The CDR3 coding sequence is TGTGCCAGCAGCGAGGACAGTAGCTCTGGAAACACCATATATTTT.

V usage is TRBV25-1 and J usage is TRBJ2-6; D unresolved. Germline V gene data show CDR1 as MGHDK and CDR2 as SYGVNS. V lost 2 bases and J 2 bases, leaving 7 bases between the germline ends. The CDR3 sequence is 15 residues long. The CDR3: CASSENRPGANVLTF. The CDR3 DNA is TGTGCCAGCAGTGAAAACCGTCCTGGGGCCAACGTCCTGACTTTC.

This sequence joins TRBV30 and TRBJ2-5, with 7 bases fitting TRBD2. The CDR3 has 15 amino acids. The germline CDR1 and CDR2 sequences are GTSNPN and SVGIG (reference sequence). Germline trimming cut 4 bases from V and 3 bases from J; bases unmatched to any gene: 11. CDR3 region: CAWTTSWGGEETQYF. CDR3 DNA sequence: TGTGCCTGGACGACTAGCTGGGGTGGAGAAGAGACCCAGTACTTC.